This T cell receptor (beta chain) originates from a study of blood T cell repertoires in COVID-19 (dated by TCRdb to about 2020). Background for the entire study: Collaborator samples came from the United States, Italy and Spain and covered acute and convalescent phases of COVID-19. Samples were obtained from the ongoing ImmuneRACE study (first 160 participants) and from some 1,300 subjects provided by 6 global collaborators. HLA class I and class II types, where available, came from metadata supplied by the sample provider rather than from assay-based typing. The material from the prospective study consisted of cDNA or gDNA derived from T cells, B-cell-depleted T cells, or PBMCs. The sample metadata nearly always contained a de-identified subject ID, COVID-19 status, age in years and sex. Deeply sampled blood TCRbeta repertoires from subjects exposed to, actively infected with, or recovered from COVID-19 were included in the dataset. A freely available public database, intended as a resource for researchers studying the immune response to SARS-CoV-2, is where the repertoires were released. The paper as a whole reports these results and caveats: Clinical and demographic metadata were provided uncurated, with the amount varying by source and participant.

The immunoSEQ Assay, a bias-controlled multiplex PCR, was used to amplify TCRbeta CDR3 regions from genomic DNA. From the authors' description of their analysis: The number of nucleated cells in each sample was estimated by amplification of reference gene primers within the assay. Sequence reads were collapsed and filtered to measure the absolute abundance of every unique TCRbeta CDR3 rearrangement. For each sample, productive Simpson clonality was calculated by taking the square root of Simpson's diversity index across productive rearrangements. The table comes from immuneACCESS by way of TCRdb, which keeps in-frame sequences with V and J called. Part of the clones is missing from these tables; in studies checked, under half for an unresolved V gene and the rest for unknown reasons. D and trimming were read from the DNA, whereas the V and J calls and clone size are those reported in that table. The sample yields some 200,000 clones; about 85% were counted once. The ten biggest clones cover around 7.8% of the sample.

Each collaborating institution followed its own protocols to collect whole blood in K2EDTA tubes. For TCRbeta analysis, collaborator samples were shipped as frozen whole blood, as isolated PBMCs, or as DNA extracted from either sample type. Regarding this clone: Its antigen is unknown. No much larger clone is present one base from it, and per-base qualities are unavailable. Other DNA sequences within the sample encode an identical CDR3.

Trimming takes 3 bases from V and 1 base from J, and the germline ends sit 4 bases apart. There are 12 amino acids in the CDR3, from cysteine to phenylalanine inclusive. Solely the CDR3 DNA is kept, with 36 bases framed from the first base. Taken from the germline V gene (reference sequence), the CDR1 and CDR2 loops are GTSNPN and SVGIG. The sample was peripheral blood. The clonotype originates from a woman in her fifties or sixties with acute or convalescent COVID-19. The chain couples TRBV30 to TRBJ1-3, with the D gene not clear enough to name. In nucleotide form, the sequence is TGTGCCTGGAGCAGTTCTGGAAACACCATATATTTT. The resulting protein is CAWSSSGNTIYF.